The TCR beta chain under discussion was sequenced for a study of T cell changes during pregnancy in multiple sclerosis. Generated by immunoSEQ multiplex PCR, the TCRdb table keeps only in-frame clones and is missing some. The sample holds tens of thousands of clones; around 90% are singletons and the top ten take 6% to 7.5%. This CDR3 comprises 16 residues. The germline gives CDR1 GTSNPN, CDR2 SVGIG (reference sequence). V was clipped by 2 bases and J by 4 bases; unmatched bases: 10. The chain is built from TRBV30 and TRBJ1-5; 8 bases match TRBD1. This TCR came from a female donor in good health, enrolled as a control in a pregnancy study. The sample here was peripheral blood, taken in the third trimester of pregnancy. The CDR3 DNA reads as TGTGCCTGGAGTTCTGGACAGGGTGTTCAGAATCAGCCCCAGCATTTT. Amino acids: CAWSSGQGVQNQPQHF.